A selection of T cell receptor beta chains follows, all from one sample in a study of shared clonotypes between healthy human individuals. Libraries were prepared by immunoSEQ multiplex PCR; TCRdb keeps only in-frame clonotypes and omits some of them. Here the sample spans roughly 1,500,000 clones, approximately 98% being singletons. Sequencing used naive CD4+ T cells sorted from blood. The receptors were gathered from a man aged 25-45 years in good health. CDR3s include the opening cysteine and the closing phenylalanine or tryptophan.

v_call	j_call	cdr3_aa
TRBV28	TRBJ1-1	CASSLLGTEAFF
TRBV4-3	TRBJ2-1	CASSQGPSGARGQFF
TRBV5-1	TRBJ2-2	CASSDATSNTGELFF
TRBV7-9	TRBJ2-3	CASSSLGQTFRPAQYF
TRBV14	TRBJ1-1	CASSLTGTRKAFF
TRBV2	TRBJ2-7	CASQSRTSGFYEQYF
TRBV27	TRBJ2-7	CASSLSRVAGAEFSYEQYF
TRBV7-8	TRBJ2-7	CASSTRRQVNEQYF
TRBV5-6	TRBJ2-3	CASSFGGRALDTQYF
TRBV5-1	TRBJ2-3	CASSSVGTSGLTQYF
TRBV18	TRBJ2-7	CASSQQVRAYEQYF
TRBV5-1	TRBJ2-5	CASSSQETQYF
TRBV19	TRBJ2-7	CASSSSGPRINEQYF
TRBV18	TRBJ2-2	CASSPPRFREGITGELFF
TRBV14	TRBJ2-1	CASSRYGTSGSHTYNEQFF
TRBV20-1	TRBJ1-1	CSQNRGAFF
TRBV7-9	TRBJ2-7	CASSLAGGNPGGQYF
TRBV11-2	TRBJ1-1	CASSSKDRGNEAFF
TRBV6-5	TRBJ1-2	CASSSRTGGSYGYTF
TRBV6-5	TRBJ1-1	CASSRLDRTYEAFF
TRBV28	TRBJ2-2	CASSSLAGRLGELFF
TRBV12-5	TRBJ2-7	CASGLAPTTRQYF
TRBV6-6	TRBJ2-1	CASSYYLAGGDNEQFF
TRBV27	TRBJ2-2	CASSLVANTGELFF
TRBV4-3	TRBJ2-7	CASSQVLAGESYEQYF
TRBV10-3	TRBJ1-2	CAITPTPDVYGYTF
TRBV2	TRBJ1-2	CASSPTEFGYTF
TRBV7-9	TRBJ2-3	CASSNVSDTQYF
TRBV28	TRBJ2-7	CASTQGYEQYF
TRBV11-3	TRBJ2-1	CASSQAARGDWYNEQFF
TRBV5-4	TRBJ2-3	CASSPKGADTQYF
TRBV9	TRBJ2-7	CASSKGGQTKSSEQYF
TRBV2	TRBJ1-5	CASSGESGGQPQHF
TRBV7-2	TRBJ1-1	CASSLIPTGSLSTEAFF
TRBV6-5	TRBJ2-7	CASSLTSGSYEQYF
TRBV25-1	TRBJ2-7	CASSEAGAYEQYF
TRBV12-2	TRBJ2-7	CASRLGRTSGSGTYEQYF
TRBV19	TRBJ2-7	CASSPGDIEYEQYF
TRBV10-1	TRBJ2-3	CASSKIGADSTQYF
TRBV7-5	TRBJ2-1	CVRSLEGLESSYNEQFF
TRBV5-4	TRBJ2-3	CASSPLAGLAGATQYF
TRBV10-2	TRBJ2-5	CASSSLGSQETQYF
TRBV5-1	TRBJ2-5	CASSLGDRVWSETQYF
TRBV4-1	TRBJ2-7	CASSQIPGDSYEQYF
TRBV6-1	TRBJ2-2	CASSEAVVVGPVTGELFF